The sequence of this T cell receptor beta chain was determined in a study of Graves' ophthalmopathy and Graves' hyperthyroidism. Study-level results: Sensitivity reached approximately 71% and specificity roughly 72% when the model predicted ophthalmopathy progression.

Germline V gives CDR1 DFQATT, CDR2 SNEGSKA (reference sequence). This CDR3 has 13 residues. V lost 0 bases and J 14 bases, leaving 17 bases between the germline ends. Those donors who had ophthalmopathy presented with moderate-to-severe activity, a CAS of ≥3, a NOSPECS of ≥4 and a duration under 3 months. Isolation of PBMCs was performed using around 9.5 ml of fresh peripheral blood. RNA transcripts were the source from which TCR beta CDR3 regions were amplified. Second-round multiplex PCR came after a first-round RT-PCR that employed HTBI primers. TCRdb analysed the multiplex PCR reads with MiXCR anew, one entry per CDR3 protein. The sample shows hundreds of thousands of distinct CDR3 sequences, more than 40% of them seen only once. As regards this clonotype: Its antigen is not identified.

The TCR originated in an adult man with Graves' ophthalmopathy. The chain joins TRBV20-1 to TRBJ1-5; D gene unclear. Input material: peripheral blood. CDR3 residues: CSARDGQGIHEHF. DNA of the CDR3: TGCAGTGCTAGAGATGGGCAAGGGATCCACGAGCATTTT.